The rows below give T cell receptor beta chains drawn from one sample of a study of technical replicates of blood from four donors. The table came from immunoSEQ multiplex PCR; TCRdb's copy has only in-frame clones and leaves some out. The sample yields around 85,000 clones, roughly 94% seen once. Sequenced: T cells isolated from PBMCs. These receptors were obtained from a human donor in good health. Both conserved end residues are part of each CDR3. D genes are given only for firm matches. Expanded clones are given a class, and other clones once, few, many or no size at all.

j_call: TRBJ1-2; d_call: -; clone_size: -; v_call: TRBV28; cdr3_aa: CASTLNIGDLYYGYTF; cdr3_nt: TGTGCCAGCACCCTCAATATCGGGGACTTATACTATGGCTACACCTTC
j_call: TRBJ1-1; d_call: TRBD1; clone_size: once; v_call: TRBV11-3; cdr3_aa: CASSPTGVHEAFF; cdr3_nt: TGTGCCAGCAGCCCTACAGGGGTCCATGAAGCTTTCTTT
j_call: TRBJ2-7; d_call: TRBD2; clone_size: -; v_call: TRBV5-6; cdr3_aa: CASRLRTSGPYEQYF; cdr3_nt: TGTGCCAGCAGATTAAGGACTAGCGGCCCCTACGAGCAGTACTTC
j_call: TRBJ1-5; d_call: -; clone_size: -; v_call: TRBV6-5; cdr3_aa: CASSYRGLGNQPQHF; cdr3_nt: TGTGCCAGCAGTTACAGGGGTCTGGGCAATCAGCCCCAGCATTTT
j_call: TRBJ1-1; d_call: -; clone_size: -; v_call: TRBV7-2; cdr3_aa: CASSLEGAETEAFF; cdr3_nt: TGTGCCAGCAGCTTAGAAGGGGCTGAGACTGAAGCTTTCTTT
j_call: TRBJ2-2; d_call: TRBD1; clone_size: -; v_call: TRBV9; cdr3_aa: CAASQGVSTGELFF; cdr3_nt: TGTGCCGCCTCCCAGGGGGTGAGCACCGGGGAGCTGTTTTTT
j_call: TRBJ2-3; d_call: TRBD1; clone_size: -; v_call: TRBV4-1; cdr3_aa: CASSQPDRDFTDTQYF; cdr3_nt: TGCGCCAGCAGCCAACCCGACAGGGATTTCACAGATACGCAGTATTTT
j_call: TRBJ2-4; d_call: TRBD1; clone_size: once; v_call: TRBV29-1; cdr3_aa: CSVVDFLQGVAKNIQYF; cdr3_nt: TGCAGCGTTGTCGATTTTTTACAGGGGGTAGCCAAAAACATTCAGTACTTC
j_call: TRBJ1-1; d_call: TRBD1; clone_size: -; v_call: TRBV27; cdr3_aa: CASRRQGGNTEAFF; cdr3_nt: TGTGCCAGCAGACGACAGGGGGGGAACACTGAAGCTTTCTTT
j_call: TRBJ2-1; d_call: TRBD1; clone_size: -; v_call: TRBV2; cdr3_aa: CATLEGALYDEQFF; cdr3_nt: TGTGCCACCCTCGAGGGGGCTCTCTACGATGAGCAGTTCTTC
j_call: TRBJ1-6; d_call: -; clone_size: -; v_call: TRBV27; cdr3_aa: CASSLSRTYPSSPLHF; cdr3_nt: TGTGCCAGCAGTTTATCCCGGACATATCCGAGTTCACCCCTCCACTTT
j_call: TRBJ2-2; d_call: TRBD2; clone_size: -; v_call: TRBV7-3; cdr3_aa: CASSFSGGNTGELFF; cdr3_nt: TGTGCCAGCAGCTTTAGCGGGGGGAACACCGGGGAGCTGTTTTTT
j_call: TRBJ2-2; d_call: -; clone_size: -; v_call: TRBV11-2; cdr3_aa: CASSLDRATGELFF; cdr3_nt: TGTGCCAGCAGCTTAGACAGGGCCACCGGGGAGCTGTTTTTT
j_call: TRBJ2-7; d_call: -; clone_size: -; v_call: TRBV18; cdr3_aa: CASSPMTGVEQYF; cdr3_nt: TGTGCCAGCTCACCAATGACAGGCGTCGAGCAGTACTTC
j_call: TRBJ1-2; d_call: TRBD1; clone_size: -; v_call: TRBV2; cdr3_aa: CASRWTGELRANYGYTF; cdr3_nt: TGTGCCAGCAGGTGGACAGGCGAGCTCCGGGCTAACTATGGCTACACCTTC
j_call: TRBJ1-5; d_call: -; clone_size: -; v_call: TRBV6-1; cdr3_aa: CASSEDSAGYSNQPQHF; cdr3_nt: TGTGCCAGCAGTGAAGACTCCGCCGGGTATAGCAATCAGCCCCAGCATTTT
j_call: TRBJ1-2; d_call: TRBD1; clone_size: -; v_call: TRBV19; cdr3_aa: CASSIDDRGYGYTF; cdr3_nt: TGTGCCAGTAGTATAGATGACAGGGGATATGGCTACACCTTC
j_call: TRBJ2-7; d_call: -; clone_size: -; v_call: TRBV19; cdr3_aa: CASSSMTGPYEQYF; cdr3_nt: TGTGCCAGTAGTTCCATGACAGGCCCGTACGAGCAGTACTTC
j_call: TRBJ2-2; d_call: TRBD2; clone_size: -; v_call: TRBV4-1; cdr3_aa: CASSQPTSGGATGELFF; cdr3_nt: TGCGCCAGCAGCCAACCGACTAGCGGGGGGGCCACGGGGGAGCTGTTTTTT
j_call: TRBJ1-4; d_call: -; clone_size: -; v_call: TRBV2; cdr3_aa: CASSGLGLGYEKLFF; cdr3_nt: TGTGCCAGCAGTGGTCTGGGGCTGGGGTATGAAAAACTGTTTTTT
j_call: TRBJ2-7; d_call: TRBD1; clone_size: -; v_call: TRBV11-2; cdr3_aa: CASSTRPQGPLEQYF; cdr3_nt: TGTGCCAGCAGCACCCGCCCACAGGGGCCGCTCGAGCAGTACTTC
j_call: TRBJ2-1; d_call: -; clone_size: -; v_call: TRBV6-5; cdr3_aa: CASSYGFGLWIF; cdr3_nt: TGTGCCAGCAGTTACGGATTCGGACTATGGATCTTC
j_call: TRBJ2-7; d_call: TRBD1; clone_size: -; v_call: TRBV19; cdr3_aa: CASNPGQGVREQYF; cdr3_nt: TGTGCCAGTAACCCGGGACAGGGGGTCCGCGAGCAGTACTTC
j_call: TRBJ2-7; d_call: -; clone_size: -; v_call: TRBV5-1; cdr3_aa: CASSLLQGYANEQYF; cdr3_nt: TGCGCCAGCAGCTTGTTACAGGGTTATGCGAACGAGCAGTACTTC
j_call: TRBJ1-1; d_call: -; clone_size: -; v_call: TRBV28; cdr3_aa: CASRAPSMNTEAFF; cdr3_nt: TGTGCCAGCAGAGCGCCCTCCATGAACACTGAAGCTTTCTTT
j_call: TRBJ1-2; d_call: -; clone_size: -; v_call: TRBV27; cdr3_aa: CASSVTATYGYTF; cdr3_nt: TGTGCCAGCAGTGTGACAGCTACCTATGGCTACACCTTC
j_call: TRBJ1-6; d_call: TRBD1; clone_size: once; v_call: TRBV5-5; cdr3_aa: CASGAGTDYYNSPLHF; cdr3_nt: TGTGCCAGCGGGGCCGGGACAGACTATTATAATTCACCCCTCCACTTT
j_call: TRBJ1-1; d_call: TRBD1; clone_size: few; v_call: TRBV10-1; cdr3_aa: CASSPGTGGRNTEAFF; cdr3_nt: TGCGCCAGCAGTCCCGGGACAGGGGGCCGAAACACTGAAGCTTTCTTT
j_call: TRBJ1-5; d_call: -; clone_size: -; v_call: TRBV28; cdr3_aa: CASRTPFRLNQPQHF; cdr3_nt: TGTGCCAGCCGAACCCCTTTTCGACTGAATCAGCCCCAGCATTTT
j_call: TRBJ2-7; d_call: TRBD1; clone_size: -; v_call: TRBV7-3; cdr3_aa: CASSLGQDPYEQYF; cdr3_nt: TGTGCCAGCAGCTTAGGACAGGACCCCTACGAGCAGTACTTC
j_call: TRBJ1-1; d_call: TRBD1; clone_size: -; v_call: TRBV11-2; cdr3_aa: CASSLPGGGTEAFF; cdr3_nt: TGTGCCAGCAGCTTGCCAGGGGGCGGCACTGAAGCTTTCTTT
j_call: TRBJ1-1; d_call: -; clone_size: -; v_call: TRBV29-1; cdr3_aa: CSVGGSAEAFF; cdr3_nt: TGCAGCGTTGGAGGGAGTGCTGAAGCTTTCTTT
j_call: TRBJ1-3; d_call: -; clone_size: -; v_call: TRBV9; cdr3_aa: CASSTTDRAGNTIYF; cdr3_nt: TGTGCCAGCAGCACGACCGACCGGGCTGGAAACACCATATATTTT
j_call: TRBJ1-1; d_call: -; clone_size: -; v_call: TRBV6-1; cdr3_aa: CASSVQGSPAFF; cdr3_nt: TGTGCCAGCAGTGTACAGGGTTCGCCAGCTTTCTTT
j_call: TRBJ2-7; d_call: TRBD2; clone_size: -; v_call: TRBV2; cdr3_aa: CASSAWWGTSDYEQYF; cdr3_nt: TGTGCCAGCAGCGCCTGGTGGGGGACTAGCGACTACGAGCAGTACTTC
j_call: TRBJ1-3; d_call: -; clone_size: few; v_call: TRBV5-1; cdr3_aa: CASSLAGGRLGNTIYF; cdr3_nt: TGCGCCAGCAGCTTGGCGGGGGGGCGCTTAGGAAACACCATATATTTT
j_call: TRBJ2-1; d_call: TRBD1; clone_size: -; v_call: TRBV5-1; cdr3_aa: CASSRAVHRGGNEQFF; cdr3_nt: TGCGCCAGCAGCAGGGCCGTCCACAGGGGTGGCAATGAGCAGTTCTTC
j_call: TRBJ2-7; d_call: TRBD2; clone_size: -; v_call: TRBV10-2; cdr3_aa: CASRGVLAGTYEQYF; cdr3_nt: TGCGCCAGCAGGGGGGTACTAGCGGGTACCTACGAGCAGTACTTC
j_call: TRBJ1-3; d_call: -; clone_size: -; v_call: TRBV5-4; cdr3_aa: CASSFGSEGGNTIYF; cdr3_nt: TGTGCCAGCAGCTTTGGTTCGGAGGGGGGAAACACCATATATTTT
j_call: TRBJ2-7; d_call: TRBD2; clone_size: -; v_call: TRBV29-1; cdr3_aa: CSVEISGRAGYEQYF; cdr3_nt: TGCAGCGTTGAGATCAGCGGGAGGGCCGGATACGAGCAGTACTTC
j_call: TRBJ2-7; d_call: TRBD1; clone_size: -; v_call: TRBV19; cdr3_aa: CASSPRQGKVYEQYF; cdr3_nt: TGTGCCAGTAGTCCCCGACAGGGAAAAGTGTACGAGCAGTACTTC
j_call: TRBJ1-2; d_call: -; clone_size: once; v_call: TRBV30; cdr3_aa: CAWSALSGYTF; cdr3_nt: TGTGCCTGGAGCGCCTTGAGCGGCTACACCTTC
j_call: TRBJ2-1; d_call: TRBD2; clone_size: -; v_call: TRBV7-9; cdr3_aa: CASSEREGRGEQFF; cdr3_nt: TGTGCCAGCAGCGAGCGGGAGGGCCGGGGTGAGCAGTTCTTC
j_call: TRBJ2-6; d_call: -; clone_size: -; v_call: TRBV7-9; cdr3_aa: CASSLGDSATGANVLTF; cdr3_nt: TGTGCCAGCAGCTTGGGAGATAGCGCGACCGGGGCCAACGTCCTGACTTTC
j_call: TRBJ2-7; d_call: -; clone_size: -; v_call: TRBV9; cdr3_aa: CASSVSTGLPYEQYF; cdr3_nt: TGTGCCAGCAGCGTAAGTACAGGGCTTCCCTACGAGCAGTACTTC
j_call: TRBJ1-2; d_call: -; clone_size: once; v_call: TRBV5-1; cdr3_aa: CASSLAGGGGYTF; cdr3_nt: TGCGCCAGCAGCTTGGCGGGGGGCGGAGGCTACACCTTC
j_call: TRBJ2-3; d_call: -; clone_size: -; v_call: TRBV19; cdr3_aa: CASSPTGPAPDTQYF; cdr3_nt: TGTGCCAGTTCCCCAACAGGGCCGGCACCAGATACGCAGTATTTT
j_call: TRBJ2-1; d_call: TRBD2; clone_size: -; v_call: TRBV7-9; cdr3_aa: CASSLGTSWENEQFF; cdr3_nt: TGTGCCAGCAGCTTAGGGACTAGCTGGGAGAATGAGCAGTTCTTC
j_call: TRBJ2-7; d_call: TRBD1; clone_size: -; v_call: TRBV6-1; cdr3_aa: CASRMGTVSYEQYF; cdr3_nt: TGTGCCAGCAGGATGGGGACAGTCTCCTACGAGCAGTACTTC
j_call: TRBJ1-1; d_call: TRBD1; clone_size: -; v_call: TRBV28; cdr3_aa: CASSPPLQGVNTEAFF; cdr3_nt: TGTGCCAGCAGTCCCCCCCTACAGGGGGTGAACACTGAAGCTTTCTTT
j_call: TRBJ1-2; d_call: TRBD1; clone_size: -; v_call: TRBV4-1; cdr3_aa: CASSQPLDRVYGYTF; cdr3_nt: TGCGCCAGCAGCCAACCTCTCGACAGGGTCTATGGCTACACCTTC
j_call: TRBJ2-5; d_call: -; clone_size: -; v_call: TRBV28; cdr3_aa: CASSDELALGETQYF; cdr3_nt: TGTGCCAGCAGCGATGAACTAGCTTTGGGAGAGACCCAGTACTTC
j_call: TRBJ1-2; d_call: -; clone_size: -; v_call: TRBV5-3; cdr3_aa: CARSYPGPGQNTF; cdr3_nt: TGTGCCAGAAGCTACCCCGGCCCGGGACAAAACACCTTC
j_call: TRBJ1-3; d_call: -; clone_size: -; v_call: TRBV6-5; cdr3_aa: CASSPMGLSGNTIYF; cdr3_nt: TGTGCCAGCAGCCCAATGGGACTCTCTGGAAACACCATATATTTT
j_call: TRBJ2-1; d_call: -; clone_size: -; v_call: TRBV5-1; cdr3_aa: CASSLAQRDEQFF; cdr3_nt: TGCGCCAGCAGCTTGGCCCAGAGGGATGAGCAGTTCTTC
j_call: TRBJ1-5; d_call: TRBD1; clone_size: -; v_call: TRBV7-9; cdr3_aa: CASSSRTEQGADQPQHF; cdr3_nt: TGTGCCAGCAGCTCTCGAACCGAACAGGGGGCGGATCAGCCCCAGCATTTT
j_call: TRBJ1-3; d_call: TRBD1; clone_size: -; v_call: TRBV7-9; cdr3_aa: CASSRTRDRYSGNTIYF; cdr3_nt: TGTGCCAGCAGCCGTACTCGGGACAGATACTCTGGAAACACCATATATTTT
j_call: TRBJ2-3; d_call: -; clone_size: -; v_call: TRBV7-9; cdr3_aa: CASIEPGMDTQYF; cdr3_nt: TGTGCCAGCATCGAACCGGGAATGGATACGCAGTATTTT
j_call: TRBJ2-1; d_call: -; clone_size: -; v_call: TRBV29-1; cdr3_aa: CSVELSGTQQFF; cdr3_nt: TGCAGCGTTGAGCTGTCGGGGACTCAGCAGTTCTTC
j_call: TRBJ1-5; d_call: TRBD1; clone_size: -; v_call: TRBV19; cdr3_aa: CASSGGTDYPLNQPQHF; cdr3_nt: TGTGCCAGTAGCGGAGGGACAGATTACCCCCTCAATCAGCCCCAGCATTTT